A single sample is the source of the 7 T cell receptor beta chains below, sequenced in a study of T-cell reconstitution after alpha-beta-depleted transplantation in children. Library preparation (for TCRbeta) was performed with unique molecular identifiers. TCRdb processed the PCR reads anew with MiXCR; each CDR3 protein has one entry. The data contain 350,000 to 400,000 distinct CDR3 sequences, about a fifth of them singletons. Sequencing was performed on PBMCs from the stem cell graft donor, taken from the stem cell graft. All receptors derive from a human donor who donated a stem cell graft to a child with acute myeloid leukemia.

This chain uses TRBV5-6 with TRBJ2-5; D may correspond to TRBD1 or TRBD2 (5 bases each). CDR3 length: 15 residues. V lost 0 bases and J 5 bases, leaving 14 bases between the germline ends. CDR1 SGHDT and CDR2 YYEEEE come from the germline V gene. The CDR3 DNA is TGTGCCAGCAGCTTGGGGGCCGGGACCGACGAGACCCAGTACTTC. This gives the protein CASSLGAGTDETQYF.

This clonotype was detected many times. This CDR3 is CASSFGRATDTQYF. The CDR3 DNA follows: TGTGCCAGCAGTTTTGGCAGGGCCACAGATACGCAGTATTTT. This chain joins TRBV12-3 or TRBV12-4 and TRBJ2-3, with D possibly matching TRBD1 (5 bases). CDR3 length: 14 residues. The V gene lost 3 bases and the J gene lost 2 bases, with 9 bases spanning the gap.

The chain has TRBV5-1 and TRBJ2-2; possibly TRBD2 for D (6 bases). In germline, CDR1 is SGHRS, CDR2 YFSETQ. V lost 6 bases and J lost 1, with 10 bases in between. This CDR3 has 14 amino acids. CDR3 in amino acids: CASKDSGNTGELFF. The CDR3 DNA is TGCGCCAGCAAAGATAGCGGGAACACCGGGGAGCTGTTTTTT.

This clonotype was observed many times. V and J are TRBV5-1 and TRBJ1-1; 9 nucleotides line up with TRBD1. CDR1 and CDR2 (germline): SGHRS, YFSETQ. V was pared by 7 bases and J by 5 bases, with 9 bases of the junction left unmatched. The CDR3 covers 14 residues. For the CDR3, the DNA is TGCGCCAGCTATACAGGGGGCGCGGGGACTGAAGCTTTCTTT. Protein product: CASYTGGAGTEAFF.

This clonotype occurred a few times. The rearrangement joins TRBV29-1 to TRBJ2-2, with D perhaps matching TRBD1 (6 bases). Trimming pared 7 bases from V and 2 bases from J, leaving 20 bases between. Germline V CDR1 and CDR2: SQVTM, ANQGSEA. The CDR3 has 16 residues. CDR3 sequence (DNA): TGCAGCGGGGTGGGAATTAACAGGGCCAACACCGGGGAGCTGTTTTTT. The encoded protein is CSGVGINRANTGELFF.

This clonotype occurred a few times. This chain links TRBV12-3 or TRBV12-4 with TRBJ2-2; D perhaps matches TRBD1 (6 bases). This CDR3 is built from 15 residues. V was cut by 3 bases and J by 3 bases, with 11 bases left in between. This CDR3 is CASSFQGSDTGELFF. The CDR3 DNA follows: TGTGCCAGCAGTTTCCAGGGGTCGGACACCGGGGAGCTGTTTTTT.

This clonotype was found a few times. The CDR3 loop is CASSLFGTSGVREQFF. Here the CDR3 DNA reads TGTGCCAGCAGTTTATTTGGGACTAGCGGTGTGCGTGAGCAGTTCTTC. The chain joins TRBV27 to TRBJ2-1; TRBD2 matches at 11 bases. CDR3 length: 16 residues. With V trimmed by 1 base and J by 9 bases, 8 bases remained unmatched. In germline, CDR1 is MNHEY, CDR2 SMNVEV (reference sequence).